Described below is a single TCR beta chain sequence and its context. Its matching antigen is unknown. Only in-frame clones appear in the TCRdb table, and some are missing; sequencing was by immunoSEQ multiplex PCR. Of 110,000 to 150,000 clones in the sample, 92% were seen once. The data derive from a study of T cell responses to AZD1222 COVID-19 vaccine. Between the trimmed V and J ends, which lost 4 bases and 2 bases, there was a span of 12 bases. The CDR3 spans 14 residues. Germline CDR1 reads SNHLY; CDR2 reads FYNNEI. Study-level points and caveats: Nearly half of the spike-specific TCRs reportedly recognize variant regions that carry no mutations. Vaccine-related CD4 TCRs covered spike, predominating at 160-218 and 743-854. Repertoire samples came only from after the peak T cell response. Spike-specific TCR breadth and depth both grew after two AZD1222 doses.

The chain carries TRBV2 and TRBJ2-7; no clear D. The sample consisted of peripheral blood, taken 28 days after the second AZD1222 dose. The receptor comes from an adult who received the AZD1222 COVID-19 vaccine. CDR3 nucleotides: TGTGCCAGCAGTGGAAGGCAGGCAGCCTACGAGCAGTACTTC. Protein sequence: CASSGRQAAYEQYF.